This section outlines one TCR beta chain sequence together with its context. Its cognate antigen is unknown. The study ran its PCR with 60 Vbeta and 13 Jbeta primers. Measured with immunoSEQ multiplex PCR; TCRdb has only the in-frame clones, and not every one. The sample holds 90,000 to 150,000 clones, roughly 76% seen once. The data were taken from a study of cytomegalovirus exposure and HLA in healthy donors. Study as a whole: In a previous analysis, about 100 million unique TCR beta sequences were found from 170 million or so T cells. General study points: Fewer N-insertions (relative to the roughly 720-donor mean) were reportedly seen in an Asian-associated ancestry cluster in a later analysis. Likely technical artifact: a cluster of highly shared sequence variants. CMV serostatus was the only immune exposure information that was available.

This CDR3 comprises 15 residues. V was cut by 2 bases and J by 10 bases, with 17 bases left in between. CDR1 is MGHRA and CDR2 is YSYEKL in the germline V gene. The receptor was derived from a man aged 50 or older in good health and CMV-seropositive. The sequencing sample was made of PBMCs. This chain uses TRBV4-1 with TRBJ2-2, with D uncertain. CDR3 in DNA: TGCGCCAGCAGCCAACCCGCCGCAGAGGTATCGGAGCTGTTTTTT. Protein sequence: CASSQPAAEVSELFF.